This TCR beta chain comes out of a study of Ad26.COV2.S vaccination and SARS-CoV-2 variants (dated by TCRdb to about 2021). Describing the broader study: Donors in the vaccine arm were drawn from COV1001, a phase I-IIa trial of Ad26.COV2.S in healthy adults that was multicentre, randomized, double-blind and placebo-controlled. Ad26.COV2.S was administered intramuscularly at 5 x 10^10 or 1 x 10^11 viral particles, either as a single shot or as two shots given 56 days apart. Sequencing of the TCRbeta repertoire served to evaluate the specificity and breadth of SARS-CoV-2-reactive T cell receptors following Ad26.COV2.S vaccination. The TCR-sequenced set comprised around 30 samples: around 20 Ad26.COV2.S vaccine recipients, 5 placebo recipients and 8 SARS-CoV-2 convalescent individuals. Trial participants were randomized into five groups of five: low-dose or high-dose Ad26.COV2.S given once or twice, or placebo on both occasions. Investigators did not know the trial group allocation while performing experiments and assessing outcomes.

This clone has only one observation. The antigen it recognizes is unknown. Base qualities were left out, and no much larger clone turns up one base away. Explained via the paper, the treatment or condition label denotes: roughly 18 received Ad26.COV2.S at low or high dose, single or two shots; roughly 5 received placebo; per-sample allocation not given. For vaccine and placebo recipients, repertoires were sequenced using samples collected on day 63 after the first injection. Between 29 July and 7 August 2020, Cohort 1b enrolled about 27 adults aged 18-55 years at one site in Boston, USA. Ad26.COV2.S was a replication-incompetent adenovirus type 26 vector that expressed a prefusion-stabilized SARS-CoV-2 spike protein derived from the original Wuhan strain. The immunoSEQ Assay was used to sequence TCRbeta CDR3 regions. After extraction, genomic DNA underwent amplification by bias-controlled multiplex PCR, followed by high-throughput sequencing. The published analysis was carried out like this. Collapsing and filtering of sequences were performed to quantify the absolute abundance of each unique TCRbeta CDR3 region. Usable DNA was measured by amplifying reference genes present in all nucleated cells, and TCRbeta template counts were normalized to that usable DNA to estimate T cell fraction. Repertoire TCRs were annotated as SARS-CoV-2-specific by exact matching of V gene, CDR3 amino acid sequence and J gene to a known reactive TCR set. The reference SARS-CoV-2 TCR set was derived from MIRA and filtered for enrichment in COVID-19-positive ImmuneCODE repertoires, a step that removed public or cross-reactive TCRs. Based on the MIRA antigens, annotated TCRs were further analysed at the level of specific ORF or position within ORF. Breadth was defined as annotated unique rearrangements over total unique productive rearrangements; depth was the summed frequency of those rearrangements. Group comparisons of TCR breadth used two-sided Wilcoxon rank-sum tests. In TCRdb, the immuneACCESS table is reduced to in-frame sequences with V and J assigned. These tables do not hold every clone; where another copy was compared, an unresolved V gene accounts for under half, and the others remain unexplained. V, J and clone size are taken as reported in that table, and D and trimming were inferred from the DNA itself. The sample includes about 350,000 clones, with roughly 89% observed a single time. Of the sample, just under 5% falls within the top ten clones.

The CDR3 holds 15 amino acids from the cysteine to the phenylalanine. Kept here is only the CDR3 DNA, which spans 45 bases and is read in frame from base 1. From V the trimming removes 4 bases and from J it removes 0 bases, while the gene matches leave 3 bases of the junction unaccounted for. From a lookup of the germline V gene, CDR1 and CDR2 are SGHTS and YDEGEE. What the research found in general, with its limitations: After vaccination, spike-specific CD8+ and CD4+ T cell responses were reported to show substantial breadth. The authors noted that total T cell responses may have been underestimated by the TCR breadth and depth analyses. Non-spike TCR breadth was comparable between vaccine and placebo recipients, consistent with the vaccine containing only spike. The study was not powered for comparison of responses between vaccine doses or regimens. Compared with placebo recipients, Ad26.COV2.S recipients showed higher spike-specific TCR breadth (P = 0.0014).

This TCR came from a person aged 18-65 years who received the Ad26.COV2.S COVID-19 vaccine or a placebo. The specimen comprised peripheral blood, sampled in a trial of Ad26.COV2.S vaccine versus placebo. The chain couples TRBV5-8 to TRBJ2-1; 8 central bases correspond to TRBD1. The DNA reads TGTGCCAGCAGCCTCACAGGGGGCTCCTACAATGAGCAGTTCTTC. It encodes CASSLTGGSYNEQFF.